This is a list of T cell receptor beta chains from one sample in a study of shared clonotypes between healthy human individuals. Repertoires were generated with immunoSEQ multiplex PCR, while TCRdb's copy carries only in-frame clones and drops some. The profile shows a few million clones, approximately 93% of them singletons. Sequenced: naive CD4+ T cells from PBMCs. The receptors originated from a man between 18 and 35 years old in good health. Some clones in this sample may be carry-over from other donors' samples. CDR3s include the opening cysteine and the closing phenylalanine or tryptophan. The D gene is left open where the match is weak. Size is stated for part of the rows, as once, few or many counts, or as a class when the clone is expanded.

J	V	D	size	DNA	CDR3
TRBJ2-7	TRBV5-4	TRBD2	.	TGTGCCAGCAGTTCTCCCGTAGCGGGAGGGTACGAGCAGTACTTC	CASSSPVAGGYEQYF
TRBJ2-5	TRBV19	TRBD2	.	TGTGCCAGTAGTAAAGGACTAGCGGGCGTACCCCCCACGGAGACCCAGTACTTC	CASSKGLAGVPPTETQYF
TRBJ1-1	TRBV28	.	.	TGTGCCAGCAGTTTGGGGTCCCTCGGGCAGAACACTGAAGCTTTCTTT	CASSLGSLGQNTEAFF
TRBJ2-7	TRBV29-1	TRBD1	.	TGCAGCGTGCAGGGGGCGGCATCTAGGTACGAGCAGTACTTC	CSVQGAASRYEQYF
TRBJ2-5	TRBV7-8	.	.	TGTGCCAGCAGCCCGAGGAGGGAGACCCAGTACTTC	CASSPRRETQYF
TRBJ2-1	TRBV28	TRBD2	.	TGTGCCAGCAGTTTAGAGACTAGCGGCTTTAACAATGAGCAGTTCTTC	CASSLETSGFNNEQFF
TRBJ1-4	TRBV7-8	.	.	TGTGCCAGCAGCTTAGCCAAGACAGCAACTAATGAAAAACTGTTTTTT	CASSLAKTATNEKLFF
TRBJ2-7	TRBV5-1	.	.	TGCGCCAGCAGCTTGGGTCCGAGCTCCTACGAGCAGTACTTC	CASSLGPSSYEQYF
TRBJ2-1	TRBV10-2	TRBD2	.	TGCGCCAGCAGCGGGACTAGCGGGGCCTACAATGAGCAGTTCTTC	CASSGTSGAYNEQFF
TRBJ2-7	TRBV4-1	TRBD1	.	TGCGCCAGCAGCCAAGTCTTTGGACAGGGGTCCTACGAGCAGTACTTC	CASSQVFGQGSYEQYF
TRBJ2-1	TRBV20-1	.	.	TGCAGTGCTAGCCCGGAGTACGAGCAGTTCTTC	CSASPEYEQFF
TRBJ2-3	TRBV5-4	TRBD1	.	TGTGCCAGCAGCCCCCCAAACAGGGGGCGCACAGATACGCAGTATTTT	CASSPPNRGRTDTQYF
TRBJ1-5	TRBV11-2	.	.	TGTGCCAGCAGCTTAACGGAGTATCAGCCCCAGCATTTT	CASSLTEYQPQHF
TRBJ2-3	TRBV28	.	.	TGTGCCAGCAGTTTACAGGGAACAGATACGCAGTATTTT	CASSLQGTDTQYF
TRBJ2-3	TRBV5-1	TRBD2	.	TGCGCCAGCAGCCTGGGACTAGCAGCAGATACGCAGTATTTT	CASSLGLAADTQYF
TRBJ2-7	TRBV7-2	.	.	TGTGCCAGCAGCTTAGTGGGTTACGAGCAGTACTTC	CASSLVGYEQYF
TRBJ1-2	TRBV7-9	TRBD1	.	TGTGCCAGCGGGTCTGACAGGGCGACGTCCGGCTACACCTTC	CASGSDRATSGYTF
TRBJ2-5	TRBV6-5	.	.	TGTGCCAGCAGTTACTCATCCGGAGGCACCCAAGAGACCCAGTACTTC	CASSYSSGGTQETQYF
TRBJ1-1	TRBV7-8	.	.	TGTGCCAGCAGCGCACGCAGGGGTAGGGGGACTGAAGCTTTCTTT	CASSARRGRGTEAFF
TRBJ1-5	TRBV18	TRBD1	.	TGTGCCAGCTCACCAAATGGAGGGACAGTCGATCAGCCCCAGCATTTT	CASSPNGGTVDQPQHF
TRBJ2-7	TRBV18	.	.	TGTGCCAGCTCACCGCCGTCCGCCTACGAGCAGTACTTC	CASSPPSAYEQYF
TRBJ2-1	TRBV18	.	.	TGTGCCAGCTCACCCCGGGGTGAGCAGTTCTTC	CASSPRGEQFF
TRBJ2-7	TRBV10-3	.	.	TGTGCCGCACGGTACGAGCAGTACTTC	CAARYEQYF
TRBJ2-3	TRBV6-1	TRBD2	.	TGTGCCACCAACCCCCAGCGGGAGCCTAGGGATACGCAGTATTTT	CATNPQREPRDTQYF
TRBJ1-2	TRBV6-1	.	.	TGTGCCAGCAGTCTGGATGGATATGGCTACACCTTC	CASSLDGYGYTF
TRBJ1-1	TRBV6-6	.	.	TGTGCCAGCACCACGACGACCCTGAACACTGAAGCTTTCTTT	CASTTTTLNTEAFF
TRBJ2-2	TRBV7-9	.	once	TGTGCCAGCAGTTCCAGACGTAACACCGGGGAGCTGTTTTTT	CASSSRRNTGELFF
TRBJ2-2	TRBV4-2	TRBD2	.	TGTGCCAGCAGCTTCAAGCGGGAGGGCACCGGGGAGCTGTTTTTT	CASSFKREGTGELFF
TRBJ2-1	TRBV30	.	.	TGTGCCTGGAGTCAATACAATGAGCAGTTCTTC	CAWSQYNEQFF
TRBJ2-1	TRBV9	.	.	TGTGCCAGCAGCTCCGGGGCTACCAATGAGCAGTTCTTC	CASSSGATNEQFF
TRBJ1-4	TRBV5-1	.	.	TGCGCCAGCAGCATATCACCGGGCCTTGATGAAAAACTGTTTTTT	CASSISPGLDEKLFF
TRBJ2-7	TRBV5-1	TRBD2	.	TGCGCCAGCAGCCTAAACCGTGGGCTAGCGGGAGGGAGGAGCTCCTACGAGCAGTACTTC	CASSLNRGLAGGRSSYEQYF
TRBJ2-1	TRBV20-1	TRBD1	.	TGCAGTGCGGGACAGAACAATGAGCAGTTCTTC	CSAGQNNEQFF
TRBJ2-2	TRBV4-2	.	once	TGTGCCAGCAGCCAAGTTGTTGGTCAGAGGGCCGGGGAGCTGTTTTTT	CASSQVVGQRAGELFF
TRBJ1-2	TRBV5-4	.	few	TGTGCCAGCAGCTCCGGGGGTTCTAACTATGGCTACACCTTC	CASSSGGSNYGYTF
TRBJ2-5	TRBV29-1	.	.	TGCAGCGTTGAATTGGGGGGCCTCGTAAGAGAGACCCAGTACTTC	CSVELGGLVRETQYF
TRBJ2-3	TRBV18	TRBD2	.	TGTGCCAGCTCCCCGACTAGCGGGGCGACAGATACGCAGTATTTT	CASSPTSGATDTQYF
TRBJ2-3	TRBV10-3	.	.	TGTGCCATCAGTCGGGACCCCACAGATACGCAGTATTTT	CAISRDPTDTQYF
TRBJ2-7	TRBV4-1	.	.	TGCGCCAGCAGCCTATCAGACCGAAGCTCCAACGAGCAGTACTTC	CASSLSDRSSNEQYF
TRBJ2-3	TRBV4-2	.	.	TGTGCCAGCAGCCTCGGGGAGGTGGTTACAGATACGCAGTATTTT	CASSLGEVVTDTQYF
TRBJ2-1	TRBV6-4	TRBD2	.	TGTGCCAGCAGTGACCATTTAATAGCGGGACCATCCTACAATGAGCAGTTCTTC	CASSDHLIAGPSYNEQFF
TRBJ2-7	TRBV6-5	.	.	TGTGCCAGCAGTTACTCTCAGCGGAGCTCCTACGAGCAGTACTTC	CASSYSQRSSYEQYF
TRBJ1-2	TRBV5-6	.	few	TGTGCCAGCAGCTTTGGTCAGGCCTATGGCTACACCTTC	CASSFGQAYGYTF
TRBJ2-7	TRBV20-1	.	.	TGCAGTGCTAATCAGCCGTACGAGCAGTACTTC	CSANQPYEQYF
TRBJ2-7	TRBV30	.	once	TGTGCCTGGAGACTCGGTCCCTCCTACGAGCAGTACTTC	CAWRLGPSYEQYF
TRBJ2-3	TRBV7-2	TRBD2	once	TGTGCCAGCAGCTTACGGACTAGCCAGAGCACAGATACGCAGTATTTT	CASSLRTSQSTDTQYF
TRBJ2-1	TRBV6-1	TRBD1	.	TGTGCCAGCAGTGATGTAGGGACAGGGAACAATGAGCAGTTCTTC	CASSDVGTGNNEQFF
TRBJ2-1	TRBV11-3	.	.	TGTGCCAGCAGCTTAGACGGGGGAGAGCAGTTCTTC	CASSLDGGEQFF
TRBJ1-5	TRBV2	.	.	TGTGCCAGCATCCAGGGGCCCACAAGATATAGCAATCAGCCCCAGCATTTT	CASIQGPTRYSNQPQHF
TRBJ2-7	TRBV28	TRBD2	once	TGTGCCAGCAGGGTAGCGGGAGCGACCTACGAGCAGTACTTC	CASRVAGATYEQYF
TRBJ2-1	TRBV21-1	.	.	TGTGCCAGCAGCAAGGAGGCAGAGAGCTCCTACAATGAGCAGTTCTTC	CASSKEAESSYNEQFF
TRBJ2-2	TRBV19	.	.	TGTGCCAGTAGTATGTATTACGGGGCGAACACCGGGGAGCTGTTTTTT	CASSMYYGANTGELFF
TRBJ2-1	TRBV7-9	.	once	TGTGCCAGCACCCTGGGGACGGAGCACCCCAAGTTCTTC	CASTLGTEHPKFF
TRBJ2-7	TRBV11-2	.	.	TGTGCCAGCAGCTTAATGGGACTTTACTACGAGCAGTACTTC	CASSLMGLYYEQYF
TRBJ2-5	TRBV9	.	.	TGTGCCAGCAGCGGAATGACTGGGGAAGAGACCCAGTACTTC	CASSGMTGEETQYF
TRBJ1-5	TRBV5-4	.	.	TGTGCCAGCAGCCACCGCGGGGGAGGAGCAGGTCTTGATCAGCCCCAGCATTTT	CASSHRGGGAGLDQPQHF
TRBJ1-1	TRBV5-3	.	.	TGTGCCAGAATAAAATGGGAAGCTTTCTTT	CARIKWEAFF
TRBJ1-6	TRBV5-6	.	.	TGTGCCAGCATGGTCAGGAGGAGGGATAATTCACCCCTCCACTTT	CASMVRRRDNSPLHF
TRBJ1-4	TRBV2	.	.	TGTGCCAGCAGTGAAGACGCCATGGGCGGAAATGAAAAACTGTTTTTT	CASSEDAMGGNEKLFF
TRBJ2-5	TRBV6-1	.	.	TGTGCCAGCAGTGAAGGCCTTCTAGCTAGGGAGACCCAGTACTTC	CASSEGLLARETQYF